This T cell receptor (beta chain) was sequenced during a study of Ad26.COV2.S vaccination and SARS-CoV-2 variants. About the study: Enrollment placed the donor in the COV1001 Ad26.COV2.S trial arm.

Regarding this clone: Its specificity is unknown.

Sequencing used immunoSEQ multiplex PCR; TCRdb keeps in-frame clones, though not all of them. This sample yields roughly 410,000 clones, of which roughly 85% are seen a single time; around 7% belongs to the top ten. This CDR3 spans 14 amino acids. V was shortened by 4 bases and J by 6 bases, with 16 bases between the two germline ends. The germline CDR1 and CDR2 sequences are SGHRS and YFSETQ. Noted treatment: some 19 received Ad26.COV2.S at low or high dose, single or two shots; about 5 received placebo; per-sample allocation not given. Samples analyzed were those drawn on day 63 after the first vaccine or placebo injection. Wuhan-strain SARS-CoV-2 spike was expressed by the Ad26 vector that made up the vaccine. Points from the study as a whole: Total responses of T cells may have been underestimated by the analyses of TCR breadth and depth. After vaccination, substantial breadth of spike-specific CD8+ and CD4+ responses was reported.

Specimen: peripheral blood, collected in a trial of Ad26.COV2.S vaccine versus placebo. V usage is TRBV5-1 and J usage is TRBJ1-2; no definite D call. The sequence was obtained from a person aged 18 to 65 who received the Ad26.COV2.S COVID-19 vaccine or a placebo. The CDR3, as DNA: TGCGCCAGCAGCCGGCAAGAGGGCGTTGATGGCTACACCTTC. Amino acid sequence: CASSRQEGVDGYTF.